This T cell receptor (beta chain) was sequenced for a study of blood T cell repertoires in COVID-19. This CDR3 comprises 14 residues. The germline V gene has CDR1 SEHNR and CDR2 FQNEAQ (reference sequence). V was clipped by 1 base and J by 3 bases, with 10 bases between them. In the authors' workflow: Nucleated cell number was recorded as an estimate derived from reference gene primer amplification. The protocol was immunoSEQ multiplex PCR, while the TCRdb copy is restricted to in-frame clones and leaves out a portion. V and J calls plus clone size are reproduced from that table; the DNA served to infer D and trimming. Of around 240,000 clones in the sample, approximately 84% were seen once.

Sequenced sample: peripheral blood. This clonotype originated in an elderly woman with acute or convalescent COVID-19. The rearrangement uses TRBV7-9 and TRBJ2-7; D may be TRBD1 (6 bases). The CDR3 DNA is TGTGCCAGCAGCTTAGGAGGGACAATCTACGAGCAGTACTTC. Its protein product is CASSLGGTIYEQYF. The full variable domain, its missing parts supplied by reference TRBV7-9 and TRBJ2-7, is DTGVSQNPRHKITKRGQNVTFRCDPISEHNRLYWYRQTLGQGPEFLTYFQNEAQLEKSRLLSDRFSAERPKGSFSTLEIQRTEQGDSAMYLCASSLGGTIYEQYFGPGTRLTVT.